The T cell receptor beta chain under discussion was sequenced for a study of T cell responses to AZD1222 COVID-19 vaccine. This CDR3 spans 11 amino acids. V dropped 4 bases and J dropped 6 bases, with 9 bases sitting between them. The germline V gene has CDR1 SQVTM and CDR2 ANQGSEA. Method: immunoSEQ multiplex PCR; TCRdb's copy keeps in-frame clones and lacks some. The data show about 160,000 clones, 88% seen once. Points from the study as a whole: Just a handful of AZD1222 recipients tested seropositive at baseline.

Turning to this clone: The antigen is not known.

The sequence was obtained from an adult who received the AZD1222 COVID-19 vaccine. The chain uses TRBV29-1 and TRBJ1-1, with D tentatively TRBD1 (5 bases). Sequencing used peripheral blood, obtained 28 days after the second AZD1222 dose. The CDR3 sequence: CSVGGTPEAFF. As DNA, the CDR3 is TGCAGCGTTGGGGGGACTCCTGAAGCTTTCTTT.